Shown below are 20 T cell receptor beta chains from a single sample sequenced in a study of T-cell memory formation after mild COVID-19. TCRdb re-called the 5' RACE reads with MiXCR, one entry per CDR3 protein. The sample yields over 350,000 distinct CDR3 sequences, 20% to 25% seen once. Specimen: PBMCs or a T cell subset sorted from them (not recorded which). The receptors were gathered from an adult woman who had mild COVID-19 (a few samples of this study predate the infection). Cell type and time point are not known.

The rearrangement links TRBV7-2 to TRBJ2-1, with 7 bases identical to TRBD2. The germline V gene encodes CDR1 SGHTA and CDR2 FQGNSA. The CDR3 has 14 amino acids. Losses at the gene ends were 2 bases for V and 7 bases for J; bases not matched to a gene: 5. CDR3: CASSLLSGGNEQFF. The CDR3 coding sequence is TGTGCCAGCAGCTTATTATCCGGGGGGAATGAGCAGTTCTTC.

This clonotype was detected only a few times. This CDR3 reads CASSIWDSANYGYTF. DNA for the CDR3: TGTGCCAGTAGTATCTGGGATTCGGCTAACTATGGCTACACCTTC. This chain connects TRBV19 to TRBJ1-2; D ambiguous. Between the trimmed V and J ends, which lost 3 bases and 0 bases, there was a span of 11 bases. The CDR3 loop spans 15 amino acids. Germline lookup yields CDR1 LNHDA and CDR2 SQIVND (reference sequence).

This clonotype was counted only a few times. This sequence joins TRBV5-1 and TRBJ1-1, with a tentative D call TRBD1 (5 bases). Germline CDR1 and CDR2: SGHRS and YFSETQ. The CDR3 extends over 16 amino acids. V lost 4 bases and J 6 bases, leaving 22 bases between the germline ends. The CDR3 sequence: CASSPAGPRGYPEAFF. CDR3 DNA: TGCGCCAGCAGCCCAGCGGGCCCCCGGGGGTACCCTGAAGCTTTCTTT.

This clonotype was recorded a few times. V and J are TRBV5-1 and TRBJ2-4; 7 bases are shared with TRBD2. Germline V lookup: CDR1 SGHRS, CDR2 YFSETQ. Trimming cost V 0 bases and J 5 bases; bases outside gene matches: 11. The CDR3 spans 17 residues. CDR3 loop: CASSLDSRVAGENIQYF. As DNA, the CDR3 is TGCGCCAGCAGCTTGGACTCCCGGGTGGCGGGGGAAAACATTCAGTACTTC.

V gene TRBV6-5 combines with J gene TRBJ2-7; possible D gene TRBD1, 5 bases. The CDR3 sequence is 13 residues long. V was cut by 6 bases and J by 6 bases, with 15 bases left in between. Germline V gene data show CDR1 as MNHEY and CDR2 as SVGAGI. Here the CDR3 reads CASSRESRGEQYF. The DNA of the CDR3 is TGTGCCAGCAGCCGAGAATCAAGGGGCGAGCAGTACTTC.

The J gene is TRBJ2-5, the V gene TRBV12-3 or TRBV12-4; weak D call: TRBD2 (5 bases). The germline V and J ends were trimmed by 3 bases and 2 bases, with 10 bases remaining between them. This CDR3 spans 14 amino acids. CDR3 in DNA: TGTGCCAGCAGTTTCGGCCTAGCTCAAGAGACCCAGTACTTC. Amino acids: CASSFGLAQETQYF.

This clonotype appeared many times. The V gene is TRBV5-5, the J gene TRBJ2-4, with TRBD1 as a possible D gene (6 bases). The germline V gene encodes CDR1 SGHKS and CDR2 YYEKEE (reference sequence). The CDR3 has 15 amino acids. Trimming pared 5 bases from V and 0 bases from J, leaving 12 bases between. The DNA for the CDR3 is TGTGCCAGCAGTCCAGGGGTTGTAGCCAAAAACATTCAGTACTTC. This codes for CASSPGVVAKNIQYF.

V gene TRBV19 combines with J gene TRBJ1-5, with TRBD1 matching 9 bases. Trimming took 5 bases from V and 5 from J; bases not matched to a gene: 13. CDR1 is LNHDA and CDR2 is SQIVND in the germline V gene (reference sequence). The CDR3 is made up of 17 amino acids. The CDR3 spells CASSPLRDREGHQPQHF. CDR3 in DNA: TGTGCCAGTAGTCCTTTACGGGACAGGGAAGGCCATCAGCCCCAGCATTTT. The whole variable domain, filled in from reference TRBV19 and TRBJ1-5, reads DGGITQSPKYLFRKEGQNVTLSCEQNLNHDAMYWYRQDPGQGLRLIYYSQIVNDFQKGDIAEGYSVSREKKESFPLTVTSAQKNPTAFYLCASSPLRDREGHQPQHFGDGTRLSIL.

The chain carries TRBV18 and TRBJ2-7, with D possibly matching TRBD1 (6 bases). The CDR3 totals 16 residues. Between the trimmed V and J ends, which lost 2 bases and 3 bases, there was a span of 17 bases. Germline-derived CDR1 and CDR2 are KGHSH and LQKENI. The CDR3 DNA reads TGTGCCAGCTCACCAACTACAGGGTTTTCCTTCTACGAGCAGTACTTC. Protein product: CASSPTTGFSFYEQYF.

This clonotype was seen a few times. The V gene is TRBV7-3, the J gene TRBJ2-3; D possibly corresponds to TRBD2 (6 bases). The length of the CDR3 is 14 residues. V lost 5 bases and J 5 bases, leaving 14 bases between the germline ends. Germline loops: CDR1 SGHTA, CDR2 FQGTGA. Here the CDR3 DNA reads TGTGCCAGCAGCCCCTACGGAGGGTTAGATACGCAGTATTTT. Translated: CASSPYGGLDTQYF.

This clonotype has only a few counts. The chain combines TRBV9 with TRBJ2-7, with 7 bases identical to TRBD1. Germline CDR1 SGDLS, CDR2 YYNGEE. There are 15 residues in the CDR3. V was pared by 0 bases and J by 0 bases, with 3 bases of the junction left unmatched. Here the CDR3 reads CASSVERTGSYEQYF. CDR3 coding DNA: TGTGCCAGCAGCGTAGAGAGGACAGGCTCCTACGAGCAGTACTTC.

CDR3 loop: CASSLNLGGANTEAFF. Here the CDR3 DNA reads TGCGCCAGCAGTCTGAACCTAGGGGGCGCGAACACTGAAGCTTTCTTT. The chain joins TRBV5-1 to TRBJ1-1; 7 nucleotides line up with TRBD1. Germline V lookup: CDR1 SGHRS, CDR2 YFSETQ. V was clipped by 5 bases and J by 1 base; unmatched bases: 11. The CDR3 is 16 residues long.

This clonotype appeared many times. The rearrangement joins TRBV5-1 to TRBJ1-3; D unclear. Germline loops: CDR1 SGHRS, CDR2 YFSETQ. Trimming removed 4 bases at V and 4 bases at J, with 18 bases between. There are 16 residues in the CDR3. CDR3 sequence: CASSRYSPVAGNTIYF. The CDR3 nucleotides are TGCGCCAGCAGCCGCTACTCGCCTGTCGCGGGAAACACCATATATTTT.

The DNA of the CDR3 is TGTGCCAGCAGTGATTGGACAGGTGCCTATGGCTACACCTTC. This sequence encodes CASSDWTGAYGYTF. The rearrangement links TRBV25-1 to TRBJ1-2; 7 nucleotides align to TRBD1. Per germline, CDR1 MGHDK and CDR2 SYGVNS. This CDR3 has 14 amino acids. The V segment lost 3 bases and the J segment 4 bases; nucleotides outside the gene matches: 5.

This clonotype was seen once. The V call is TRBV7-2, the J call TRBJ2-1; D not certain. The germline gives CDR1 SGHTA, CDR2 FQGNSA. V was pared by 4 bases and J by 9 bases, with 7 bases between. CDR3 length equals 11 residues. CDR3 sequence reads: CASSSFGEQFF. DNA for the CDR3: TGTGCCAGCAGCTCCTTTGGTGAGCAGTTCTTC.

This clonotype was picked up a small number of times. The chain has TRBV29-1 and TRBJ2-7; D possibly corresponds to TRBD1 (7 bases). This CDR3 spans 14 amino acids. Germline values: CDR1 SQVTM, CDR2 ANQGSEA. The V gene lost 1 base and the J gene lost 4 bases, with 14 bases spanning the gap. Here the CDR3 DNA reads TGCAGCGTTGAAGGCGGGACAGTTGGTTACGAGCAGTACTTC. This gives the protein CSVEGGTVGYEQYF.

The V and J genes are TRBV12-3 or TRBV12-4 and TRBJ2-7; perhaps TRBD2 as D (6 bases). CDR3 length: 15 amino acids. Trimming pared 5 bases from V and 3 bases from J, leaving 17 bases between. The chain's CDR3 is CASSRLGGAGYEQYF. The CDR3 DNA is TGTGCCAGCAGTCGCCTGGGCGGGGCTGGCTACGAGCAGTACTTC.

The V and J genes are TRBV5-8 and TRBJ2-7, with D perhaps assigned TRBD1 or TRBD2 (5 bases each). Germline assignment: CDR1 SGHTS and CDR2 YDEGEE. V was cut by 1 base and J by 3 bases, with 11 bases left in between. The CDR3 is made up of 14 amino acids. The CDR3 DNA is TGTGCCAGCAGCTTGAACCGGGACGGCTACGAGCAGTACTTC. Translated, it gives CASSLNRDGYEQYF.

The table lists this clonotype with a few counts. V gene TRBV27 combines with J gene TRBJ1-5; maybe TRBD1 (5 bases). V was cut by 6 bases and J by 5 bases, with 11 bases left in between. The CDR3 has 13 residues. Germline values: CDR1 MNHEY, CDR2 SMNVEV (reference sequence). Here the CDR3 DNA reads TGTGCCAGCAGGCTTGGGGACGATCAGCCCCAGCATTTT. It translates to CASRLGDDQPQHF.

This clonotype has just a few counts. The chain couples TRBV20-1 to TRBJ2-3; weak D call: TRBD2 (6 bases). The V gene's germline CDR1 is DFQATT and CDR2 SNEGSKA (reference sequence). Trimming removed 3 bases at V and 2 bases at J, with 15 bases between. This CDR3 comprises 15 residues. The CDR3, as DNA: TGCAGTGCTAGCCGCGGGACTCCCCTCACAGATACGCAGTATTTT. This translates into CSASRGTPLTDTQYF.